Here is one T cell receptor (beta chain) with its context. This entry is derived from a study of preoperative IRX-2 immunotherapy in early breast cancer. V was trimmed by 9 bases and J by 7 bases, leaving 13 bases between them. The germline V gene encodes CDR1 MGHDK and CDR2 SYGVNS. CDR3 length: 12 amino acids. Sequencing was performed with immunoSEQ multiplex PCR; in TCRdb, only in-frame clones are kept and a portion is missing. The sample has approximately 44,000 clones, around 96% seen once. Stated treatment: preoperative locoregional IRX-2 cytokine immunotherapy. This phase Ib study tested locoregional IRX-2 cytokine immunotherapy given before surgery.

Source: tumor tissue, taken after IRX-2 immunotherapy. V usage is TRBV25-1 and J usage is TRBJ1-3; D gene ambiguous. The sequence was collected from a human donor with breast cancer. CDR3 protein: CASQEPGNTIYF. The CDR3 DNA follows: TGTGCCAGTCAGGAGCCGGGGAACACCATATATTTT.